The source of this T cell receptor beta chain is a study of technical replicates of blood from several donors. V lost 3 bases and J lost 5; bases outside the gene matches: 7. Germline V gives CDR1 MNHNS, CDR2 SASEGT. The CDR3 contains 15 residues. Produced via immunoSEQ multiplex PCR; TCRdb's table is partial and in-frame only. Among tens of thousands of clones listed, roughly 94% were seen once. The TCR originated in a human donor in good health. The sample comprised T cells isolated from PBMCs. The genes are TRBV6-1 and TRBJ2-5, with 9 positions matching TRBD2. CDR3 sequence (DNA): TGTGCCAGCAGTGATTCGGGACTAGCCTCGGAGACCCAGTACTTC. Protein: CASSDSGLASETQYF.